Listed below are T cell receptor beta chains from one sample, sequenced in a study of cytomegalovirus exposure and HLA in healthy donors. Sequenced by immunoSEQ multiplex PCR; TCRdb stores in-frame clones only, minus some. Altogether 100,000 or so clones are present, over 60% being singletons, with the ten largest covering approximately 11%. The sample comprised PBMCs. The receptors were sampled from a man aged 35 to 55 in good health and CMV-seropositive. The CDR3 runs from the conserved cysteine through the conserved F or W. A D gene is named only where the DNA matches it firmly. Expanded clones are given a class, and other clones once, few, many or no size at all.

>TRBJ2-2|NA|TRBD1|TRBV6-6
CASSATGDTGELFF
TGTGCCAGCAGTGCGACAGGGGACACCGGGGAGCTGTTTTTT
>TRBJ1-2|NA|TRBD1|TRBV13
CASSQQGGGYTF
TGTGCCAGCAGCCAACAGGGGGGTGGCTACACCTTC
>TRBJ2-2|NA|TRBD2|TRBV28
CASSRPNGGDTGELFF
TGTGCCAGCAGCCGTCCAAACGGGGGGGACACCGGGGAGCTGTTTTTT
>TRBJ2-5|NA|NA|TRBV11-1
CASSLEAGPFRGTQYF
TGTGCCAGCAGCTTAGAGGCAGGACCATTCAGGGGGACCCAGTACTTC
>TRBJ2-5|once|TRBD2|TRBV6-6
CASTSSGGLEGTQYF
TGTGCCAGCACCTCATCCGGGGGACTAGAAGGGACCCAGTACTTC
>TRBJ2-7|once|TRBD1|TRBV7-7
CASSLNRGYEQYF
TGTGCTAGCAGCTTGAACAGGGGTTACGAGCAGTACTTC
>TRBJ2-7|NA|TRBD1|TRBV27
CASREAGTGLYEQYF
TGTGCCAGCAGGGAGGCCGGGACAGGTCTTTACGAGCAGTACTTC
>TRBJ1-5|NA|NA|TRBV19
CASSILSLGNQPQHF
TGTGCCAGTAGTATACTTAGCCTGGGCAATCAGCCCCAGCATTTT
>TRBJ2-7|NA|NA|TRBV13
CASSSAVGIISYEQYF
TGTGCCAGCAGCTCCGCTGTCGGGATTATCTCCTACGAGCAGTACTTC
>TRBJ2-6|NA|NA|TRBV27
CASSSTWGGRAGANVLTF
TGTGCCAGCAGTTCCACATGGGGGGGCAGGGCTGGGGCCAACGTCCTGACTTTC
>TRBJ2-2|NA|NA|TRBV11-3
CASTVTGNTGELFF
TGTGCCAGCACCGTGACAGGGAACACCGGGGAGCTGTTTTTT
>TRBJ2-5|NA|NA|TRBV7-9
CASSLSPGQETQYF
TGTGCCAGCAGCTTATCCCCCGGGCAAGAGACCCAGTACTTC
>TRBJ2-2|few|TRBD1|TRBV14
CASRQGQGTNTGELFF
TGTGCCAGCAGGCAGGGACAGGGCACGAACACCGGGGAGCTGTTTTTT
>TRBJ1-1|NA|NA|TRBV6-1
CASSERGNTEAFF
TGTGCCAGCAGTGAAAGGGGTAACACTGAAGCTTTCTTT
>TRBJ2-5|NA|NA|TRBV10-3
CAISEGRGETQYF
TGTGCCATCAGTGAGGGCAGGGGTGAGACCCAGTACTTC
>TRBJ2-1|few|TRBD2|TRBV7-3
CASSLGAGTSGGLYNEQFF
TGTGCCAGCAGCCTAGGGGCCGGGACTAGCGGGGGCCTTTACAATGAGCAGTTCTTC
>TRBJ1-5|NA|NA|TRBV7-9
CSSQGNNQPQHF
TGTTCCAGCCAGGGGAACAATCAGCCCCAGCATTTT
>TRBJ2-7|NA|NA|TRBV7-2
CASSSLERGTVPNEQYF
TGTGCCAGCAGCTCGCTAGAACGCGGGACAGTTCCCAACGAGCAGTACTTC
>TRBJ2-7|NA|TRBD1|TRBV28
CASSLLGTGTYEQYF
TGTGCCAGCAGTTTGCTGGGGACAGGGACCTACGAGCAGTACTTC
>TRBJ2-5|few|NA|TRBV28
CASSPPDYKSQETQYF
TGTGCCAGCAGTCCTCCGGACTACAAATCCCAAGAGACCCAGTACTTC
>TRBJ1-6|NA|NA|TRBV7-8
CASSLLGRVAYNSPLHF
TGTGCCAGCAGCTTACTTGGTCGGGTGGCCTATAATTCACCCCTCCACTTT
>TRBJ1-6|NA|TRBD1|TRBV2
CASSETRDRPSSPLHF
TGTGCCAGCAGTGAAACCCGGGACAGGCCCTCATCACCCCTCCACTTT
>TRBJ2-7|NA|NA|TRBV7-6
CASTGPKSGEQYF
TGTGCCAGCACAGGGCCAAAGAGCGGGGAGCAGTACTTC
>TRBJ1-4|NA|NA|TRBV5-5
CASSFLGSGEKLFF
TGTGCCAGCAGCTTCCTCGGGTCGGGGGAAAAACTGTTTTTT
>TRBJ2-2|few|NA|TRBV7-3
CASSSDSFTGELFF
TGTGCCAGCAGCTCGGACAGTTTCACCGGGGAGCTGTTTTTT
>TRBJ2-6|NA|TRBD2|TRBV27
CASSPPKAGGPGANVLTF
TGTGCCAGCAGTCCCCCCAAAGCGGGGGGGCCTGGGGCCAACGTCCTGACTTTC
>TRBJ2-7|NA|TRBD1|TRBV15
CATSRDRDRGYEQYF
TGTGCCACCAGCAGAGATCGGGACAGGGGCTACGAGCAGTACTTC
>TRBJ1-6|NA|TRBD1|TRBV4-1
CASSQEGQSNSPLHF
TGCGCCAGCAGCCAAGAGGGACAGTCAAATTCACCCCTCCACTTT
>TRBJ2-3|once|TRBD1|TRBV5-1
CASSTRTGIHTQYF
TGCGCCAGCAGCACCCGGACAGGAATTCATACGCAGTATTTT
>TRBJ2-3|NA|NA|TRBV10-3
CAISAEGQSGDTQYF
TGTGCCATCAGTGCTGAAGGACAGTCCGGAGATACGCAGTATTTT
>TRBJ1-1|NA|NA|TRBV18
CASSPVTGLTEAFF
TGTGCCAGCTCACCGGTAACAGGGTTGACTGAAGCTTTCTTT
>TRBJ1-1|once|NA|TRBV11-3
CASSSGGATEAFF
TGTGCCAGCAGCTCGGGGGGGGCCACTGAAGCTTTCTTT
>TRBJ1-2|NA|TRBD1|TRBV6-1
CASSEVAGGAGGYTF
TGTGCCAGCAGTGAAGTAGCAGGGGGCGCGGGTGGCTACACCTTC
>TRBJ2-2|NA|TRBD1|TRBV11-2
CASSSSTGLTGELFF
TGTGCCAGCAGCTCCTCGACAGGGTTAACCGGGGAGCTGTTTTTT
>TRBJ1-3|NA|TRBD1|TRBV7-2
CASSLGQGSSGNTIYF
TGTGCCAGCAGCTTAGGACAGGGGAGCTCTGGAAACACCATATATTTT
>TRBJ2-3|NA|NA|TRBV14
CASSRGLRSTDTQYF
TGTGCCAGCAGCCGAGGGTTGAGGAGCACAGATACGCAGTATTTT
>TRBJ2-2|NA|TRBD2|TRBV5-1
CASSLRGGLAGENTGELFF
TGCGCCAGCAGCTTACGAGGAGGACTAGCGGGGGAGAACACCGGGGAGCTGTTTTTT